These 25 T cell receptor beta chains share one sample of origin, sequenced in a study of shared clonotypes between healthy human individuals. Positively selected for CCR7, the CD45RO-negative cells used as naive CD8 cells excluded terminally differentiated effector memory CD45RA+ cells. TCRdb's copy holds only in-frame clones and misses some; the assay was immunoSEQ multiplex PCR. Counted here are about 2,200,000 clones, just over 90% occurring once; the ten biggest clones make up more than 1.5%. What was sequenced was naive CD8+ T cells from PBMCs. The receptors were gathered from a man aged 18 to 29 in good health. Some clones in this sample may be carry-over from other donors' samples.

Remarks on this clone: Additional DNA sequences in this sample encode the identical CDR3. The rearrangement uses TRBV19 and TRBJ2-2; D is unresolved. CDR3 length: 11 amino acids. Germline V lookup: CDR1 LNHDA, CDR2 SQIVND (reference sequence). The germline V and J ends were trimmed by 5 bases and 3 bases, with 1 base remaining between them. CDR3 sequence: CASSYTGELFF. The CDR3 nucleotides are TGTGCCAGTAGTTACACCGGGGAGCTGTTTTTT.

This chain uses TRBV27 with TRBJ2-3; D is unresolved. The CDR3 has 14 residues. Trimming took off 11 bases at V and 1 base at J, with 16 bases between the two ends. Germline values: CDR1 MNHEY, CDR2 SMNVEV (reference sequence). The CDR3 DNA reads as TGTGCCCAACCCCGTACCCACGGCACAGATACGCAGTATTTT. Translating it yields CAQPRTHGTDTQYF.

V usage is TRBV4-3 and J usage is TRBJ2-5; maybe TRBD1 (6 bases). The germline V gene encodes CDR1 LGHNA and CDR2 YSLEER. The CDR3 is 15 residues long. Trimming took off 3 bases at V and 5 bases at J, with 16 bases between the two ends. The CDR3 loop reads CASSQGSRGRETQYF. Here the CDR3 DNA reads TGCGCCAGCAGCCAGGGGAGCAGGGGCCGTGAGACCCAGTACTTC.

The rearrangement uses TRBV6-6 and TRBJ2-3; the D gene is possibly TRBD1 (7 bases). Germline V gene data show CDR1 as MNHNY and CDR2 as SVGAGI (reference sequence). The germline V and J ends were trimmed by 7 bases and 2 bases, with 16 bases remaining between them. The CDR3 consists of 15 residues. The CDR3 is CASKEGAPITDTQYF. In nucleotides, the CDR3 is TGTGCCAGCAAGGAGGGGGCCCCGATCACAGATACGCAGTATTTT.

The chain carries TRBV7-9 and TRBJ2-5; D not certain. V lost 2 bases to trimming and J lost 5 bases, with 6 bases between them. The germline CDR1 and CDR2 sequences are SEHNR and FQNEAQ (reference sequence). This CDR3 contains 12 residues. The CDR3 reads CASSLILETQYF. Here the CDR3 DNA reads TGTGCCAGCAGCTTAATATTGGAGACCCAGTACTTC.

The chain uses TRBV9 and TRBJ2-1; TRBD2 matches 8 bases. The V segment lost 4 bases and the J segment 9 bases; nucleotides outside the gene matches: 12. The CDR3 has 15 residues. Germline-derived CDR1 and CDR2 are SGDLS and YYNGEE. DNA of the CDR3: TGTGCCAGCAGCCCCCGCCCAGCGGGAGAGACTGAGCAGTTCTTC. Protein product: CASSPRPAGETEQFF.

With regard to this clone: At one end, the junction sequence differs from germline, possibly due to a read error. The chain uses TRBV7-9 and TRBJ2-1; 7 nucleotides agree with TRBD1. CDR3 size: 11 residues. Germline CDR1 reads SEHNR; CDR2 reads FQNEAQ (reference sequence). This chain's CDR3 is CASSTETGNLF. The CDR3 DNA reads TGTGCCAGCAGCACCGAGACAGGGAACCTCTTC.

The chain uses TRBV25-1 and TRBJ2-1; D is unresolved. V was clipped by 7 bases and J by 2 bases, with 15 bases between them. The length of the CDR3 is 15 residues. Germline CDR1 MGHDK, CDR2 SYGVNS. This CDR3 reads CASILSPRPYNEQFF. The CDR3 DNA follows: TGTGCCAGCATTCTTTCCCCCAGGCCCTACAATGAGCAGTTCTTC.

Only one count was recorded for this clone. V is TRBV7-9 and J is TRBJ2-1, with 14 bases that match TRBD2. Germline trimming cut 4 bases from V and 10 bases from J; bases unmatched to any gene: 6. The CDR3 sequence is 15 residues long. The germline V gene encodes CDR1 SEHNR and CDR2 FQNEAQ (reference sequence). The DNA for the CDR3 is TGTGCCAGCAGCTCCAGGACTAGCGGGAGGCTAGAGCAGTTCTTC. It codes for CASSSRTSGRLEQFF.

CDR3 bases: TGCAGCGTTGCTAGTCGGGGAACCTTCTACAATGAGCAGTTCTTC. Translation gives CSVASRGTFYNEQFF. V usage is TRBV29-1 and J usage is TRBJ2-1, with D maybe TRBD2 (5 bases). Germline V gene data show CDR1 as SQVTM and CDR2 as ANQGSEA. There are 15 residues in the CDR3. V lost 4 bases and J 3 bases, leaving 16 bases between the germline ends.

V and J are TRBV29-1 and TRBJ2-1; 14 bases are shared with TRBD2. From germline, CDR1 is SQVTM and CDR2 ANQGSEA. This CDR3 has 17 amino acids. The trim removed 6 bases at V and 9 bases at J, leaving 16 bases unmatched. The CDR3 sequence: CSVDHRLAGGPGGEQFF. Here the CDR3 DNA reads TGCAGCGTGGATCACCGACTAGCGGGAGGGCCGGGGGGTGAGCAGTTCTTC.

The V and J genes are TRBV6-6 and TRBJ1-5; D gene uncertain. CDR3 size: 15 residues. V dropped 0 bases and J dropped 0 bases, with 6 bases sitting between them. CDR1 is MNHNY, CDR2 SVGAGI, per germline (reference sequence). The CDR3 region is CASSYSLSSNQPQHF. CDR3 nucleotide sequence: TGTGCCAGCAGTTACTCCCTTAGTAGCAATCAGCCCCAGCATTTT.

The chain combines TRBV4-1 with TRBJ2-7, with D maybe TRBD2 (6 bases). Germline CDR1 and CDR2: MGHRA and YSYEKL. The V and J ends lost 0 bases and 0 bases respectively, with 12 bases between them. The length of the CDR3 is 16 residues. CDR3: CASSQDSGDSSYEQYF. CDR3 sequence (DNA): TGCGCCAGCAGCCAAGATTCGGGGGATAGCTCCTACGAGCAGTACTTC.

Only one count was recorded for this clone. V usage is TRBV7-9 and J usage is TRBJ2-5; 7 bases match TRBD2. The tail of the sequence fits TRBJ2-7 better, so the J call may be wrong. Germline loops: CDR1 SEHNR, CDR2 FQNEAQ (reference sequence). The CDR3 consists of 16 residues. This CDR3 is CASSLALSGGSYEQYF. Here the CDR3 DNA reads TGTGCCAGCAGCTTGGCTCTGAGTGGCGGGAGTTACGAGCAGTACTTC.

The chain combines TRBV15 with TRBJ2-1; D may be TRBD2 (5 bases). The CDR3 contains 15 residues. CDR1 LNHNV and CDR2 YYDKDF come from the germline V gene (reference sequence). With 3 bases removed from V and 8 bases from J, the gap between germline ends came to 17 bases. For the CDR3, the DNA is TGTGCCACCAGCAGGCCAGGAGGCTACCGTTATGAGCAGTTCTTC. This sequence encodes CATSRPGGYRYEQFF.

Only one count was recorded for this clone. This chain uses TRBV11-2 with TRBJ1-4; D not certain. The germline CDR1 and CDR2 sequences are SGHAT and FQNNGV. This CDR3 contains 12 residues. Trimming took 5 bases from V and 5 from J, leaving 6 bases between them. For the CDR3, the DNA is TGTGCCAGCAGCCATGGGAATGAAAAACTGTTTTTT. It encodes CASSHGNEKLFF.

The CDR3 DNA is TGTGCCAGCAACCTATCCCGACAGAAGAACACTGAAGCTTTCTTT. Its protein is CASNLSRQKNTEAFF. V and J are TRBV27 and TRBJ1-1; TRBD1 is a possible D gene (5 bases). Between the trimmed V and J ends, which lost 7 bases and 1 base, there was a span of 16 bases. The CDR3 extends over 15 amino acids. Germline V lookup: CDR1 MNHEY, CDR2 SMNVEV (reference sequence).

The chain links TRBV29-1 to TRBJ1-2; weak D call: TRBD1 (6 bases). Germline-derived CDR1 and CDR2 are SQVTM and ANQGSEA. The length of the CDR3 is 13 residues. Trimming shortened V by 7 bases and J by 5 bases, and 17 bases separated the two germline ends. The CDR3 coding sequence is TGCAGCGCCGGTCCCGGGACACAGTATGGCTACACCTTC. This translates into CSAGPGTQYGYTF.

This clone is a singleton in its sample. The chain has TRBV10-3 and TRBJ1-2; 7 bases align to TRBD1. V was pared by 0 bases and J by 2 bases, with 6 bases of the junction left unmatched. The germline V gene encodes CDR1 ENHRY and CDR2 SYGVKD. This CDR3 spans 16 amino acids. This chain's CDR3 is CAISESGTDPNYGYTF. The CDR3 DNA reads TGTGCCATCAGTGAGTCGGGGACAGACCCCAACTATGGCTACACCTTC.

V usage is TRBV10-3 and J usage is TRBJ2-1, with D perhaps TRBD1 or TRBD2 (5 bases each). Germline loops: CDR1 ENHRY, CDR2 SYGVKD. V lost 2 bases, J lost 0 bases, and 8 bases lay in between. The CDR3 sequence is 15 residues long. CDR3 DNA: TGTGCCATCAGTGAGGAGGGGAGCTCCTACAATGAGCAGTTCTTC. This encodes CAISEEGSSYNEQFF.

The chain is built from TRBV27 and TRBJ2-5; D is unclear. Germline-derived CDR1 and CDR2 are MNHEY and SMNVEV (reference sequence). The CDR3 runs to 12 residues. Trimming took off 6 bases at V and 0 bases at J, with 5 bases between the two ends. The CDR3 here is CASSKDQETQYF. CDR3 sequence (DNA): TGTGCCAGCAGCAAGGACCAAGAGACCCAGTACTTC.

This chain connects TRBV6-7 to TRBJ2-2; 8 nucleotides align to TRBD1. TRBV6-7 is given ORF status, its function remaining uncertain. J gave up 2 bases and V 3 bases, and 8 bases lay outside the gene matches. This CDR3 is 17 amino acids long. CDR3 DNA sequence: TGTGCCAGCAGTTATACCTCAGGGGGCCTTAACACCGGGGAGCTGTTTTTT. This encodes CASSYTSGGLNTGELFF.

This chain links TRBV2 with TRBJ2-5; 8 bases align to TRBD2. Losses at the gene ends were 8 bases for V and 2 bases for J; bases not matched to a gene: 10. Germline V gene sequence: CDR1 SNHLY, CDR2 FYNNEI. This CDR3 is built from 15 residues. The CDR3, as DNA: TGTGCCAGCGGGCAGCTAGCGGGCGCACAAGAGACCCAGTACTTC. Residues: CASGQLAGAQETQYF.

Remarks on this clone: Distinct nucleotide sequences in the sample also encode this CDR3. The rearrangement links TRBV28 to TRBJ2-7; TRBD2 aligns across 8 bases. CDR3 length: 13 amino acids. Germline CDR1 MDHEN, CDR2 SYDVKM. V lost 7 bases and J lost 2; bases outside the gene matches: 4. The CDR3 loop is CASTLAGAYEQYF. The CDR3 DNA reads TGTGCCAGCACTCTAGCGGGTGCCTACGAGCAGTACTTC.

The chain employs TRBV27 and TRBJ1-5; no definite D call. The ends were cut back, 5 bases at V and 2 bases at J, with 10 bases in the middle. There are 14 residues in the CDR3. Germline V gene data show CDR1 as MNHEY and CDR2 as SMNVEV (reference sequence). CDR3 bases: TGTGCCAGCAGTCCCGTGTACGGCAATCAGCCCCAGCATTTT. Its protein product is CASSPVYGNQPQHF.